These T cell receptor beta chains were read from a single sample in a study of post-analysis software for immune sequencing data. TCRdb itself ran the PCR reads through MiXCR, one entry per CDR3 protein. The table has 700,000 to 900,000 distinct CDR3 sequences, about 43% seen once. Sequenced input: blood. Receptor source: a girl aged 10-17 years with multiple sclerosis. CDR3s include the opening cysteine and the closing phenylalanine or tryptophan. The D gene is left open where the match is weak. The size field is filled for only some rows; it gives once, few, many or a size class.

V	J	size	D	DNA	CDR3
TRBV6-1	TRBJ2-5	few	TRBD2	TGTGCCAGCAGTGAAGCCTCGACTAGCGGGGGATTCCAAGAGACCCAGTACTTC	CASSEASTSGGFQETQYF
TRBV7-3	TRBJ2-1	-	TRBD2	TGTGCCAGCAGCTTATTAGGGACTAGCAGAGGGGATGAGCAGTTCTTC	CASSLLGTSRGDEQFF
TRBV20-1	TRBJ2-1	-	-	TGCAGTGCTAGAGATCGATGGTCCCCGACACCTTGGCAGTTCTTC	CSARDRWSPTPWQFF
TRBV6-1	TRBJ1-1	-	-	TGTGCCAGCAGTGGACTCCTTGAAGCTTTCTTT	CASSGLLEAFF
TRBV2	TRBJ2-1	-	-	TGTGCCAGCAGTGCCTTGACTCTCCCCTACAATGAGCAGTTCTTC	CASSALTLPYNEQFF
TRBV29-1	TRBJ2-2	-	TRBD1	TGCGCAGGGGGCGCGAACACCGGGGAGCTGTTTTTT	CAGGANTGELFF
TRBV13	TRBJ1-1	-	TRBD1	TGTGCCAGCAGCACCCCAACAGGGACAGGAACTGAAGCTTTCTTT	CASSTPTGTGTEAFF
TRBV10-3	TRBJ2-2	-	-	TGTGCCGCCTCCGGGCCGCACTCGGCCGGGGAGCTGTTTTTT	CAASGPHSAGELFF
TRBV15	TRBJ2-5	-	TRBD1	TGTGCCACCAGGGGGACAGGGACCACTCAAGAGACCCAGTACTTC	CATRGTGTTQETQYF
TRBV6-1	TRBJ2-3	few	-	TGTGCCAGCAGTGAAGGTGGGAGAAGTACAGATACGCAGTATTTT	CASSEGGRSTDTQYF
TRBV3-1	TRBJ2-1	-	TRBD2	TGTGCCAGCAGCCATCCGCGTCCGGGTAGCGGGAGGGCCAGCCATCAGCCAAACAATGAGCAGTTCTTC	CASSHPRPGSGRASHQPNNEQFF
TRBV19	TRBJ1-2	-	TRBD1	TGTGCCAGTACCTTTAATCCGGGACAGAACTATGGCTACACCTTC	CASTFNPGQNYGYTF
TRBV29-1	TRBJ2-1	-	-	TGCAGCGTTGAAGATAAACCGGGCAATGAGCAGTTCTTC	CSVEDKPGNEQFF
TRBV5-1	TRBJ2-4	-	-	TGCGCCAGCAGCTTGGCCCTGCATACCACAGCGGCCAAAAACATTCAGTACTTC	CASSLALHTTAAKNIQYF
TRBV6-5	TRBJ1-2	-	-	TGTGCCAGCGGAGACAATTCTAACTATGGCTACACCTTC	CASGDNSNYGYTF
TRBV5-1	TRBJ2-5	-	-	TGCGCCAGCAGCTTGGTCGCGGAACAAGAGACCCAGTACTTC	CASSLVAEQETQYF
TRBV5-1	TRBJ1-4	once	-	TGCGCCAGCAGCTTGGAGTGGAAGGAGGAAAAACTGTTTTTT	CASSLEWKEEKLFF
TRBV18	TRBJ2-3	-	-	TGTGCCAGCTCACCAGTAAGGACTCACACAGATACGCAGTATTTT	CASSPVRTHTDTQYF
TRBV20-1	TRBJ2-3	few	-	TGCAGTGTTGAGACTTACACAGATACGCAGTATTTT	CSVETYTDTQYF
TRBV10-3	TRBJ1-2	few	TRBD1	TGTGCCATCAGCGACAGGGTCCGACGCTATGGCTACACCTTC	CAISDRVRRYGYTF
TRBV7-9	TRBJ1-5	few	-	TGTGCCAGCAGCGCGGACGGTAAACATAATCAGCCCCAGCATTTT	CASSADGKHNQPQHF
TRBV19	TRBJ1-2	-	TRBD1	TGTGCCAGTAGCCCCATCGGGACAGGGAACTATGGCTACACCTTC	CASSPIGTGNYGYTF
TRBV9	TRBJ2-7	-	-	TGTGCCAGCAGCGCCGGCAGCGGCTCCTACGAGCAGTACTTC	CASSAGSGSYEQYF
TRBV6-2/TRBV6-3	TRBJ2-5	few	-	TGTGCCAGCAGTTACTCTTCCGGATTGGCGGAGACCCAGTACTTC	CASSYSSGLAETQYF
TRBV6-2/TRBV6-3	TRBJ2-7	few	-	TGTGCCAGCAGTTACCCGTTAGGGGGAAGCTCCTACGAGCAGTACTTC	CASSYPLGGSSYEQYF
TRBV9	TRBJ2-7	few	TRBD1	TGTCCTCCAGGGACAGGGGTAAATGGGGGTTCCTACGAGCAGTACTTC	CPPGTGVNGGSYEQYF
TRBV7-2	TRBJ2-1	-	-	TGTGCCAGCAGCTTAGTTGGGGCCCCCTCCTACAATGAGCAGTTCTTC	CASSLVGAPSYNEQFF
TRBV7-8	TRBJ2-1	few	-	TGTGCCAGCAGCTTCGAGGGCTCCTACAATGAGCAGTTCTTC	CASSFEGSYNEQFF
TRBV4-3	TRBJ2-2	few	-	TGCGCCAGCAGCCAAGAATCGGGCGGGGAGCTGTTTTTT	CASSQESGGELFF
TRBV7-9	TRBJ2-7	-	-	TGTGCCAGCAGCTTACCGGGAGTGAGCTACGAGCAGTACTTC	CASSLPGVSYEQYF
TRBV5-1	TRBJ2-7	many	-	TGCGCCAGCAGCTTGGAGTCTAGCCGCCTCTACGAGCAGTACTTC	CASSLESSRLYEQYF
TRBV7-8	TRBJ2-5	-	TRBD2	TGTGCCAGCAGCCCCCCAGTTGCGGGAGTCCAAGAGACCCAGTACTTC	CASSPPVAGVQETQYF
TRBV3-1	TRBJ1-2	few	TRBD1	TGTGCCAGCAGCCGCGAGGACAGGGGCTATGGCTACACCTTC	CASSREDRGYGYTF
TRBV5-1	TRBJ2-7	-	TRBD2	TGCGCCAGCAGCCCCTGGGGAGCGGGAGGTCAGTACAATGAGCAGTACTTC	CASSPWGAGGQYNEQYF
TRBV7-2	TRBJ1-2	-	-	TGTGCCAGCAGCCAGAGTGTGCCCACCACGGAAGGCTACACCTTC	CASSQSVPTTEGYTF
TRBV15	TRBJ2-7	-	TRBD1	TGTGCCACCAGCCGGAGCCGGGACAGCTCCTACGAGCAGTACTTC	CATSRSRDSSYEQYF
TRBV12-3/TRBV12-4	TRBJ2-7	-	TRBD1	TGTGCCAGCTCCGGGACAGCCTACGAGCAGTACTTC	CASSGTAYEQYF
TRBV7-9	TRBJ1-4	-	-	TGTGCCAGCAGCCCGGGGGCTTGGGATGGAAAACTGTTTTTT	CASSPGAWDGKLFF
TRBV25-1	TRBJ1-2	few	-	TGTGCCAGCAGTTTCCGGGTTAACTATGGCTACACCTTC	CASSFRVNYGYTF
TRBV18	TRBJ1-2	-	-	TGTGCCAGCTCACCGGGCGCCGCTAACTATGGCTACACCTTC	CASSPGAANYGYTF
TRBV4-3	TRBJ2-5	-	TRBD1	TGCGCCAGCAGCCAAGATTGGACAGGGGCCCTCCAAGAGACCCAGTACTTC	CASSQDWTGALQETQYF
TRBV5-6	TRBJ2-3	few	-	TGTGCCAGCAGCTTGGTGGGCGGCCAGCCCTCAGATACGCAGTATTTT	CASSLVGGQPSDTQYF
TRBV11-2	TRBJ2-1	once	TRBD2	TGTGCCAGCAGCTACATAACCGGGACTAGCAGCGCTGAGCAGTTCTTC	CASSYITGTSSAEQFF
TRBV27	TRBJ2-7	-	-	TGTGCCGGCCTAGGGGGGGGATCCTACGAGCAGTACTTC	CAGLGGGSYEQYF
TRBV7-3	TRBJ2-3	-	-	TGTGCCAGCAGGCTAACAGGGTCCAGCACAGATACGCAGTATTTT	CASRLTGSSTDTQYF
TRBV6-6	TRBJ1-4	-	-	TGTGCCGCCTCCCGGGTCCAGGGTCATGAAAAACTGTTTTTT	CAASRVQGHEKLFF
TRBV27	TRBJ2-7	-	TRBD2	TGTGCCAGCAGCCGGCCGCGGGCGGGAGGTACCTACGAGCAGTACTTC	CASSRPRAGGTYEQYF
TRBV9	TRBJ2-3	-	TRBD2	TGTGCCAGCAGCGTAGAAGAGCGGCTAGCGGGATACACAGATACGCAGTATTTT	CASSVEERLAGYTDTQYF
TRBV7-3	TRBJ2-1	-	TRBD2	TGTGCCAGCAGCTTACCGTCGGCCGGGACTAGTTCGACCCACTCCTACAATGAGCAGTTCTTC	CASSLPSAGTSSTHSYNEQFF
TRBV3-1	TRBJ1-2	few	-	TGTGCCAGCAGCCAAGATTCTTTAGGCAGAAGTAACTATGGCTACACCTTC	CASSQDSLGRSNYGYTF
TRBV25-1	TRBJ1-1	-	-	TGTGCCAGCAGTGACCGACAGCCGAACACTGAAGCTTTCTTT	CASSDRQPNTEAFF
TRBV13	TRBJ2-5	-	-	TGTGCCAGCAGCTTGGCCCGTAATAGGGAGACCCAGTACTTC	CASSLARNRETQYF
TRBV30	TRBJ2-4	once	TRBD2	TGTGCCTGGAGCCGGGGGGGGGCCAAAAACATTCAGTACTTC	CAWSRGGAKNIQYF
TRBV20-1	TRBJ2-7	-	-	TGCAGTGCTAGAGACGTCGGGGCGGGACTCGGCAATGAGCAGTACTTC	CSARDVGAGLGNEQYF
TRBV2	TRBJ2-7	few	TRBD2	TGTGCCAGCAAGTGGACTAGCCCCTACGAGCAGTACTTC	CASKWTSPYEQYF